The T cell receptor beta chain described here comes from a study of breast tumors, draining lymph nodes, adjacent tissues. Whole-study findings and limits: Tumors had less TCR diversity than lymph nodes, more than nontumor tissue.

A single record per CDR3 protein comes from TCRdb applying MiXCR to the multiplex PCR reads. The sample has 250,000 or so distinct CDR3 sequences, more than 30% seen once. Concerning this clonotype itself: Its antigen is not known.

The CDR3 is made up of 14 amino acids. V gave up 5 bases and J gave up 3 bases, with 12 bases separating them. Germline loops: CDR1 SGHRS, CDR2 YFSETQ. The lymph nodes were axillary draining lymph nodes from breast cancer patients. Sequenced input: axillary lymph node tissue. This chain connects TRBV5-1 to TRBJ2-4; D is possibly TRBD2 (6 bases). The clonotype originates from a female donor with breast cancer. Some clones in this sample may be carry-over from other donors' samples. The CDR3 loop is CASRSGTHKNIQYF. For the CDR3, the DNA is TGCGCCAGCAGATCCGGGACTCACAAAAACATTCAGTACTTC.